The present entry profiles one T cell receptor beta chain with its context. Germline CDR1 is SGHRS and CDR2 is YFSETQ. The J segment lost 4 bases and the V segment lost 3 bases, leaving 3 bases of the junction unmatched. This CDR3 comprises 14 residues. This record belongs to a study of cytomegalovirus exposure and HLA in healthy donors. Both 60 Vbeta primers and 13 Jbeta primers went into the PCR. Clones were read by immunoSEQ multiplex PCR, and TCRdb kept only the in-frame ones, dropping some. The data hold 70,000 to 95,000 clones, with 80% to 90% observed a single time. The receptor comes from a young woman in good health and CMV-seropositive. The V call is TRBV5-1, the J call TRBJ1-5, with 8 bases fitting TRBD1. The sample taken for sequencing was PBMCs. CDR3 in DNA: TGCGCCAGCAGCTCGGGACAGGCAAATCAGCCCCAGCATTTT. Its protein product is CASSSGQANQPQHF. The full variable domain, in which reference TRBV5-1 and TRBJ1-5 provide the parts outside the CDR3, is KAGVTQTPRYLIKTRGQQVTLSCSPISGHRSVSWYQQTPGQGLQFLFEYFSETQRNKGNFPGRFSGRQFSNSRSEMNVSTLELGDSALYLCASSSGQANQPQHFGDGTRLSIL.